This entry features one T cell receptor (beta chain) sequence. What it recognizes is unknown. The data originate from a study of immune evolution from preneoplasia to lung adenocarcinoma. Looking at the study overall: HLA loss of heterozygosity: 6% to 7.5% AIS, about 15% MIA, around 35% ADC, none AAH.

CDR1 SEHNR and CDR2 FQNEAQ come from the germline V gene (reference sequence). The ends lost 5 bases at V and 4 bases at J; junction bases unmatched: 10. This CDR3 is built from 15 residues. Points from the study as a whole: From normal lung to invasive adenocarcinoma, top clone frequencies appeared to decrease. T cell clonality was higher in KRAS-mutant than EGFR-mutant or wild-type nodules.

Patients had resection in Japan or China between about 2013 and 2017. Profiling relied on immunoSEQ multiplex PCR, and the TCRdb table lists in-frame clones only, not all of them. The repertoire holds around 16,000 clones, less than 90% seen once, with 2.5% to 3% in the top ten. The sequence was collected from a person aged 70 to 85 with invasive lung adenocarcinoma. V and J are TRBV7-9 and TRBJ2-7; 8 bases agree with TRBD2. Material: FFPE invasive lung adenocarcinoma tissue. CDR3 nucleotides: TGTGCCAGCAGCACCCGGGGTAGCGGGGTGTACGAGCAGTACTTC. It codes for CASSTRGSGVYEQYF.